Given below is one T cell receptor (beta chain) in context. This entry belongs to a study of blood T cell repertoires in COVID-19. Study summary: PBMCs, B-cell-depleted T cells, or T cells provided the cDNA or gDNA that made up the material.

V dropped 3 bases and J dropped 3; count of bases not matched to a gene: 5. In germline, CDR1 is SGHTA, CDR2 FQGTGA. CDR3 size: 15 residues. The table came from immunoSEQ multiplex PCR; TCRdb's copy has only in-frame clones and leaves some out. The profile covers about 150,000 clones, with around 85% appearing a single time and about 29% taken by the ten largest. Sequencing was performed on peripheral blood. This TCR was recovered from an older woman with acute or convalescent COVID-19. The chain couples TRBV7-3 to TRBJ2-3; 8 bases fit TRBD2. The CDR3 spells CASSLNSGATDTQYF. In DNA form, the CDR3 reads TGTGCCAGCAGCTTGAATAGCGGGGCGACAGATACGCAGTATTTT.